The clone carrying this T cell receptor (beta chain) was recorded only once. Its specificity is unknown. This sample is drawn from a study of T cell responses to AZD1222 COVID-19 vaccine. Whether given at about 4 or about 12 weeks, second doses were pooled. The study's findings and limits: Seropositive status at baseline applied to only a handful of AZD1222 recipients. Possibly, clonal diversity was underestimated; donors were largely white British and included more females. Increases in Spike-specific TCR breadth and depth were seen after two AZD1222 doses.

The assay was immunoSEQ multiplex PCR, and TCRdb's table has in-frame clones only and misses some. The data hold 100,000 to 120,000 clones, with just under 95% observed a single time. The sequence derives from an adult who received the AZD1222 COVID-19 vaccine. The starting material was peripheral blood, obtained 28 days after the second AZD1222 dose.

The CDR3 DNA follows: TGCAGCGTTGAAGAGGATAGGGACACTGAAGCTTTCTTT. It translates to CSVEEDRDTEAFF. The chain carries TRBV29-1 and TRBJ1-1; D is ambiguous. In germline, CDR1 is SQVTM, CDR2 ANQGSEA. V gave up 0 bases and J gave up 3 bases, with 8 bases separating them. CDR3 length: 13 amino acids.